One and the same sample provided the 11 T cell receptor beta chains below, sequenced in a study of T cell responses to AZD1222 COVID-19 vaccine. Libraries were prepared by immunoSEQ multiplex PCR; TCRdb keeps only in-frame clonotypes and omits some of them. The top ten hold about 5.7% of the sample, which has about 66,000 clones, approximately 90% seen once. The sample was peripheral blood, taken 28 days after the second dose of the MenACWY control vaccine. All receptors come from an adult who received the MenACWY meningococcal vaccine as a control.

CDR3 in DNA: TGCGCCAGCAGTGACCCCGGGACTAGCGGCTCCTACGAGCAGTACTTC. As protein: CASSDPGTSGSYEQYF. The chain combines TRBV10-1 with TRBJ2-7; 11 bases are shared with TRBD2. The V gene's germline CDR1 is WNHNN and CDR2 SYGVQD (reference sequence). V dropped 3 bases and J dropped 0; count of bases not matched to a gene: 4. This CDR3 is 16 amino acids long.

This clone was seen only once. The chain has TRBV5-1 and TRBJ2-1, with TRBD2 identical over 9 bases. CDR1 is SGHRS and CDR2 is YFSETQ in the germline V gene. Trimming at V came to 3 bases and at J to 3 bases, leaving 1 base not matched to a gene. This CDR3 is built from 14 residues. The DNA for the CDR3 is TGCGCCAGCAGCTCTAGCGGGAACTACAATGAGCAGTTCTTC. Its translation is CASSSSGNYNEQFF.

The chain joins TRBV3-1 (or the pseudogene TRBV3-2) to TRBJ2-1; 8 bases map to TRBD2. Germline CDR1 reads LGHDT; CDR2 reads YNNKEL (reference sequence). The CDR3 contains 14 residues. V shed 3 bases, J shed 4 bases, and the junction held 2 bases outside the gene matches. DNA for the CDR3: TGTGCCAGCAGCCACCGGGAGGGGTACAATGAGCAGTTCTTC. Its translation is CASSHREGYNEQFF.

The V gene is TRBV27, the J gene TRBJ1-6; D remains unclear. The germline V gene has CDR1 MNHEY and CDR2 SMNVEV (reference sequence). CDR3 length: 13 residues. Trimming shortened V by 6 bases and J by 4 bases, and 7 bases separated the two germline ends. CDR3 nucleotides: TGTGCCAGCAGCGAACGATATAATTCACCCCTCCACTTT. This encodes CASSERYNSPLHF.

The chain joins TRBV6-1 to TRBJ1-5; D is ambiguous. The CDR3 length is 14 residues. Germline V lookup: CDR1 MNHNS, CDR2 SASEGT. Trimming removed 2 bases at V and 3 bases at J, with 8 bases between. This CDR3 reads CASSEPGLNQPQHF. The CDR3 coding sequence is TGTGCCAGCAGTGAACCTGGGCTCAATCAGCCCCAGCATTTT.

This chain connects TRBV6-5 to TRBJ1-2, with a possible D match to TRBD1 (6 bases). V lost 6 bases and J 1 base, leaving 12 bases between the germline ends. The CDR3 has 14 amino acids. The germline gives CDR1 MNHEY, CDR2 SVGAGI. CDR3 residues: CASSRTGRNYGYTF. The CDR3 DNA follows: TGTGCCAGCAGCCGAACAGGGCGTAACTATGGCTACACCTTC.

V gene TRBV19 combines with J gene TRBJ2-7; maybe TRBD1 (5 bases). Germline V CDR1 and CDR2: LNHDA, SQIVND (reference sequence). V shed 1 base and J shed 7 bases, with 11 bases lying between them. The CDR3 loop spans 13 amino acids. The CDR3 region has the DNA TGTGCCAGTAGTATAGTTGCAGGGAAAGAGCAGTACTTC. This encodes CASSIVAGKEQYF.

The CDR3 DNA reads TGTGCCAGCAGTTGGCTAGCGGGAGGGAATGAGCAGTTCTTC. Its protein product is CASSWLAGGNEQFF. The chain links TRBV25-1 to TRBJ2-1; 12 nucleotides agree with TRBD2. This CDR3 spans 14 amino acids. Germline V CDR1 and CDR2: MGHDK, SYGVNS. V shed 5 bases, J shed 7 bases, and the junction held 3 bases outside the gene matches.

This chain connects TRBV5-1 to TRBJ2-1; 8 bases match TRBD2. From germline, CDR1 is SGHRS and CDR2 YFSETQ. The CDR3 covers 16 residues. The J segment lost 7 bases and the V segment lost 7 bases, leaving 16 bases of the junction unmatched. CDR3 loop: CASGPGRLAGPNEQFF. The CDR3 region has the DNA TGCGCCAGCGGCCCCGGCAGGCTAGCGGGCCCGAATGAGCAGTTCTTC.

This chain links TRBV3-1 (or the pseudogene TRBV3-2) with TRBJ2-7; 9 positions agree with TRBD1. Germline lookup yields CDR1 LGHDT and CDR2 YNNKEL (reference sequence). Trimming took 4 bases from V and 1 from J; bases not matched to a gene: 11. This CDR3 contains 17 residues. CDR3 nucleotides: TGTGCCAGCAGCCTCGCCCCCCCGGGACAGGGTTCCTACGAGCAGTACTTC. Amino acid sequence: CASSLAPPGQGSYEQYF.

The chain uses TRBV29-1 and TRBJ2-5, with TRBD2 identical over 8 bases. Germline CDR1 is SQVTM and CDR2 is ANQGSEA. The CDR3 totals 13 residues. Unmatched junction bases numbered 8, after V lost 6 bases and J lost 5 bases. The CDR3 nucleotides read TGCAGCGTCCCCGGGGGGGCTTGGGAGACCCAGTACTTC. Encoded protein: CSVPGGAWETQYF.